The present T cell receptor (beta chain) was sequenced within a study of patients and donors after allogeneic stem cell transplantation. V was pared by 2 bases and J by 8 bases, with 12 bases between. The CDR3 is 12 residues long. Germline loops: CDR1 SQVTM, CDR2 ANQGSEA. Each CDR3 protein is one row after TCRdb ran MiXCR on the RT-PCR reads. The repertoire has over 200,000 distinct CDR3 sequences, 38% of them found once; the top ten carry around a tenth. The chain recombines TRBV29-1 with TRBJ1-2, with no clear D. The source is a human donor who was either an allogeneic HSCT recipient or a stem cell or donor lymphocyte infusion donor (not recorded which). It is not recorded whose cells these are; they may come from a transplant donor. The sequenced sample was blood, either unsorted or a sorted T cell fraction (not recorded which). CDR3 in amino acids: CSVESPGEGYTF. Written as DNA, the CDR3 is TGCAGCGTTGAATCGCCGGGTGAGGGCTACACCTTC.